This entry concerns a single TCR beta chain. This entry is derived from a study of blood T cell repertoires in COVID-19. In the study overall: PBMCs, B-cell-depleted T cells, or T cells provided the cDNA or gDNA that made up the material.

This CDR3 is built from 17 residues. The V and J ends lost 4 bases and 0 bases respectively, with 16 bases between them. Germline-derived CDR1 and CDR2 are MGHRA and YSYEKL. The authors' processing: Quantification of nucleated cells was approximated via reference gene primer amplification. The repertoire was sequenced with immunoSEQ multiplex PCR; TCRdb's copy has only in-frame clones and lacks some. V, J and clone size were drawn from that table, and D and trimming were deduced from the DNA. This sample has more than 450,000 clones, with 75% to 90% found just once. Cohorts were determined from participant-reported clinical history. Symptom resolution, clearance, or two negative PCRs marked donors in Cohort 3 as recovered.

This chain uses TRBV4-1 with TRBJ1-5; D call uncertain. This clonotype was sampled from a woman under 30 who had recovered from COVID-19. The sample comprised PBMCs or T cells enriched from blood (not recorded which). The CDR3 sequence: CASSLGGRAYSNQPQHF. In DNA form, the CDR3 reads TGCGCCAGCAGCCTCGGAGGTCGGGCGTATAGCAATCAGCCCCAGCATTTT.